Following are 31 T cell receptor beta chains from one sample sequenced in a study of blood T cell repertoires in COVID-19. This table comes from immunoSEQ multiplex PCR, and its TCRdb copy is limited to in-frame clones, with some not included. The sample lists about 200,000 clones; approximately 84% were seen once. Specimen: peripheral blood. Source of these receptors: a woman older than 75 with acute or convalescent COVID-19.

The V and J genes are TRBV29-1 and TRBJ2-2; no reliable D call. The V gene lost 6 bases and the J gene lost 4 bases, with 15 bases spanning the gap. CDR3 length: 14 residues. Germline values: CDR1 SQVTM, CDR2 ANQGSEA. CDR3 DNA: TGCAGCGTCCGACAAAACTCTCCCACCGGGGAGCTGTTTTTT. This codes for CSVRQNSPTGELFF.

The chain recombines TRBV2 with TRBJ1-3, with D perhaps TRBD1 (6 bases). The CDR3 loop spans 15 amino acids. Per germline, CDR1 SNHLY and CDR2 FYNNEI. Trimming left V 8 bases short and J 0 bases short, with 14 bases between. The CDR3 protein is CASSDGQTSGNTIYF. The CDR3 DNA follows: TGTGCCAGCTCCGATGGACAGACCTCTGGAAACACCATATATTTT.

There are many counts of this clone. The chain is built from TRBV7-9 and TRBJ2-5, with TRBD2 identical over 13 bases. From germline, CDR1 is SEHNR and CDR2 FQNEAQ (reference sequence). The CDR3 has 14 residues. Unmatched junction bases numbered 3, after V lost 6 bases and J lost 5 bases. The CDR3: CASRLTSGRETQYF. The DNA for the CDR3 is TGTGCCAGCAGGCTGACTAGCGGGAGGGAGACCCAGTACTTC.

The chain links TRBV28 to TRBJ1-4; TRBD1 is a possible D gene (6 bases). CDR1 MDHEN and CDR2 SYDVKM come from the germline V gene. CDR3 length: 17 residues. V lost 5 bases and J lost 0, with 16 bases in between. CDR3 bases: TGTGCCAGCAGTACAACGGGACAAGTTGCAACTAATGAAAAACTGTTTTTT. It is translated as CASSTTGQVATNEKLFF.

The J gene is TRBJ2-5, the V gene TRBV9; 11 bases agree with TRBD2. CDR1 is SGDLS, CDR2 YYNGEE, per germline. The CDR3 extends over 16 amino acids. The trim removed 3 bases at V and 4 bases at J, leaving 8 bases unmatched. Here the CDR3 reads CASSARGGLAGETQYF. CDR3 sequence (DNA): TGTGCCAGCAGCGCCCGAGGAGGACTAGCGGGAGAGACCCAGTACTTC.

V usage is TRBV2 and J usage is TRBJ1-2; 9 positions agree with TRBD1. With V trimmed by 4 bases and J by 4 bases, 4 bases remained unmatched. The CDR3 loop spans 14 amino acids. Per the germline V gene, CDR1 is SNHLY and CDR2 is FYNNEI. CDR3 DNA: TGTGCCAGCAGTGGGGACAGGGTCGGCTATGGCTACACCTTC. Translating it yields CASSGDRVGYGYTF.

V gene TRBV10-3 combines with J gene TRBJ2-2, with 14 positions matching TRBD2. Germline V gene sequence: CDR1 ENHRY, CDR2 SYGVKD. The CDR3 is 19 residues long. Trimming at V came to 0 bases and at J to 6 bases, leaving 9 bases not matched to a gene. This CDR3 reads CAISESWGLAGESAGELFF. Here the CDR3 DNA reads TGTGCCATCAGTGAGTCGTGGGGACTAGCGGGAGAGTCCGCCGGGGAGCTGTTTTTT.

Written as DNA, the CDR3 is TGTGCCAGCAGCCTAGCGGGTTACAATGAAAAACTGTTTTTT. Its translation is CASSLAGYNEKLFF. The J gene is TRBJ1-4, the V gene TRBV3-1 (or the pseudogene TRBV3-2), with D hard to call. Germline-derived CDR1 and CDR2 are LGHDT and YNNKEL (reference sequence). V lost 4 bases and J 5 bases, leaving 11 bases between the germline ends. The CDR3 is 14 residues long.

The chain combines TRBV10-3 with TRBJ2-1; 11 bases fit TRBD2. After removal of 5 bases from V and 7 bases from J, the junction contained 4 bases not matched to a gene. CDR3 size: 14 residues. Germline V gene lookup returns CDR1 ENHRY and CDR2 SYGVKD. CDR3 coding DNA: TGTGCCATCAGTAAGGGACTAGCGGATAATGAGCAGTTCTTC. Encoded protein: CAISKGLADNEQFF.

This clone has a single count. V usage is TRBV10-2 and J usage is TRBJ1-1; D not certain. The CDR3 has 12 amino acids. The germline gives CDR1 WSHSY, CDR2 SAAADI. V was shortened by 2 bases and J by 2 bases, with 3 bases between the two germline ends. The CDR3 loop is CASSEPNTEAFF. The CDR3 DNA sequence: TGCGCCAGCAGTGAGCCTAACACTGAAGCTTTCTTT.

The chain recombines TRBV4-1 with TRBJ2-1, with TRBD2 matching 8 bases. CDR3 length: 17 residues. Germline CDR1 and CDR2: MGHRA and YSYEKL. V was clipped by 1 base and J by 4 bases; unmatched bases: 9. CDR3 coding DNA: TGCGCCAGCAGCCAAGCCGGGGGCGGGGGGCGATACAATGAGCAGTTCTTC. Translating gives CASSQAGGGGRYNEQFF.

J is TRBJ2-6 and V is TRBV7-2; D uncertain. The CDR3 is 13 amino acids. V was trimmed by 5 bases and J by 9 bases, leaving 11 bases between them. CDR1 SGHTA and CDR2 FQGNSA come from the germline V gene. The CDR3 nucleotides read TGTGCCAGCAGCCAGAGACACTTCAACGTCCTGACTTTC. This sequence encodes CASSQRHFNVLTF.

The V call is TRBV5-5, the J call TRBJ1-1; the D is unclear. The germline V and J ends were trimmed by 0 bases and 4 bases, with 7 bases remaining between them. The CDR3 spans 13 residues. Germline lookup yields CDR1 SGHKS and CDR2 YYEKEE (reference sequence). The CDR3 coding sequence is TGTGCCAGCAGCTTGGCTGCCGGCACTGAAGCTTTCTTT. It specifies CASSLAAGTEAFF.

The V call is TRBV3-1 (or the pseudogene TRBV3-2), the J call TRBJ2-1; TRBD2 is a possible D gene (5 bases). CDR1 LGHDT and CDR2 YNNKEL come from the germline V gene (reference sequence). V was shortened by 0 bases and J by 6 bases, with 18 bases between the two germline ends. The CDR3 is 17 residues long. The CDR3 DNA is TGTGCCAGCAGCCAAGATTCTCAATCACTAGTTATCAATGAGCAGTTCTTC. It encodes CASSQDSQSLVINEQFF.

This clone is a singleton in its sample. The chain is built from TRBV25-1 and TRBJ2-2; 12 bases line up with TRBD2. The CDR3 length is 17 residues. V lost 10 bases and J lost 8; bases outside the gene matches: 17. Germline CDR1 and CDR2: MGHDK and SYGVNS. CDR3 DNA: TGTGCCATCACCCTCACGGGACTAGCGGGCTTCGGGGGGGAGCTGTTTTTT. It codes for CAITLTGLAGFGGELFF.

This clone appeared a few times. The genes are TRBV5-1 and TRBJ2-7, with 11 bases fitting TRBD1. CDR1 and CDR2 from the germline V gene are SGHRS and YFSETQ. The junction had 10 bases not matched to a gene; V was cut back by 1 base and J by 7 bases. The CDR3 spans 16 residues. CDR3 in amino acids: CASSLPVGQGAWEQYF. The CDR3 DNA sequence: TGCGCCAGCAGCTTGCCCGTCGGACAGGGGGCGTGGGAGCAGTACTTC.

The V gene is TRBV6-5, the J gene TRBJ2-2; maybe TRBD1 (5 bases). Trimming left V 6 bases short and J 5 bases short, with 13 bases between. The CDR3 is 14 amino acids. The germline V gene has CDR1 MNHEY and CDR2 SVGAGI. Here the CDR3 reads CASSRDPLTGELFF. DNA for the CDR3: TGTGCCAGCAGCAGGGATCCTCTAACCGGGGAGCTGTTTTTT.

This clone was found once. The V and J genes are TRBV18 and TRBJ1-5; no definite D call. V was clipped by 6 bases and J by 2 bases, with 11 bases between them. The CDR3 contains 14 residues. CDR1 KGHSH and CDR2 LQKENI come from the germline V gene. CDR3: CASSPSQGNQPQHF. The CDR3, as DNA: TGTGCCAGCTCCCCATCGCAGGGCAATCAGCCCCAGCATTTT.

J is TRBJ2-5 and V is TRBV28; no clear D gene. Per germline, CDR1 MDHEN and CDR2 SYDVKM. The CDR3 is 12 residues long. V lost 7 bases to trimming and J lost 0 bases, with 6 bases between them. In nucleotides, the CDR3 is TGTGCCAGCACGAGATACCAAGAGACCCAGTACTTC. As protein: CASTRYQETQYF.

J is TRBJ2-1 and V is TRBV14; D uncertain. In germline, CDR1 is SGHDN, CDR2 FVKESK. CDR3 length equals 16 residues. Deletions cut 4 bases from V and 0 bases from J, with 13 bases between. The CDR3 DNA follows: TGTGCCAGCAGCCCCCGAGAGTATACCTCCTACAATGAGCAGTTCTTC. It specifies CASSPREYTSYNEQFF.

This sequence joins TRBV12-3 or TRBV12-4 and TRBJ2-2; D is uncertain. The CDR3 sequence is 12 residues long. With 5 bases removed from V and 6 bases from J, the gap between germline ends came to 7 bases. CDR3 residues: CASSPLAGELFF. DNA for the CDR3: TGTGCCAGCAGTCCCCTCGCCGGGGAGCTGTTTTTT.

This clone was seen only once. The V gene is TRBV19, the J gene TRBJ2-3; TRBD2 aligns across 12 bases. Germline CDR1 and CDR2: LNHDA and SQIVND (reference sequence). The CDR3 is 16 amino acids. The V gene end was trimmed by 4 bases and the J gene end by 2 bases; junction bases not matched to a gene: 4. The CDR3 DNA follows: TGTGCCAGTAGTAAGGGGACTAGCGGGTTCACAGATACGCAGTATTTT. Translation: CASSKGTSGFTDTQYF.

V usage is TRBV11-3 and J usage is TRBJ2-7; perhaps TRBD2 as D (6 bases). The CDR3 has 13 residues. Trimming took off 0 bases at V and 6 bases at J, with 9 bases between the two ends. Germline V gives CDR1 SGHNT, CDR2 YENEEA. CDR3 region: CASSLDGGTEQYF. The CDR3 bases are TGTGCCAGCAGCTTAGATGGAGGGACCGAGCAGTACTTC.

The chain uses TRBV15 and TRBJ2-7, with TRBD1 as a possible D gene (5 bases). V was cut by 3 bases and J by 3 bases, with 21 bases left in between. The CDR3 is made up of 17 amino acids. The V gene's germline CDR1 is LNHNV and CDR2 YYDKDF (reference sequence). CDR3 region: CATSRAPPRVSGYEQYF. The CDR3 region has the DNA TGTGCCACCAGCAGGGCCCCTCCCAGGGTATCTGGCTACGAGCAGTACTTC.

The chain combines TRBV4-2 with TRBJ1-2; D perhaps matches TRBD1 (5 bases). The V end was cut by 0 bases, the J end by 4 bases, with 12 bases between. Germline CDR1 LGHNA, CDR2 YNFKEQ. CDR3 length: 15 amino acids. DNA of the CDR3: TGTGCCAGCAGCCAAGAGGTACAGGTGAGCTATGGCTACACCTTC. Its protein product is CASSQEVQVSYGYTF.

The chain is built from TRBV28 and TRBJ1-4; TRBD1 matches 7 bases. Germline CDR1 reads MDHEN; CDR2 reads SYDVKM. Trimming took 5 bases from V and 1 from J; bases not matched to a gene: 7. The CDR3 extends over 16 amino acids. CDR3 amino acids: CASSPTGIITNEKLFF. DNA for the CDR3: TGTGCCAGCAGTCCGACAGGGATTATAACTAATGAAAAACTGTTTTTT.

The V gene is TRBV19, the J gene TRBJ1-5; possibly TRBD1 for D (5 bases). CDR3 length equals 13 residues. V gave up 7 bases and J gave up 5 bases, with 12 bases separating them. The germline CDR1 and CDR2 sequences are LNHDA and SQIVND (reference sequence). The CDR3 sequence: CASIGGGYQPQHF. CDR3 nucleotides: TGTGCCAGTATTGGGGGGGGTTATCAGCCCCAGCATTTT.

V is TRBV11-2 and J is TRBJ1-1, with D possibly being TRBD1 (6 bases). V gave up 0 bases and J gave up 4 bases, with 9 bases separating them. CDR3 size: 14 residues. Germline V lookup: CDR1 SGHAT, CDR2 FQNNGV. CDR3 DNA: TGTGCCAGCAGCTTAGAAGGGGGAGTCACTGAAGCTTTCTTT. Translating it yields CASSLEGGVTEAFF.

This clone is a singleton in its sample. The chain recombines TRBV3-1 (or the pseudogene TRBV3-2) with TRBJ2-5, with 7 nucleotides matching TRBD1. Germline values: CDR1 LGHDT, CDR2 YNNKEL (reference sequence). This CDR3 has 14 amino acids. Losses at the gene ends were 4 bases for V and 4 bases for J; bases not matched to a gene: 6. The CDR3 DNA sequence: TGTGCCAGCAGCCCAACAGGGGCGGGAGAGACCCAGTACTTC. Translating gives CASSPTGAGETQYF.

This clone showed up just a few times. This sequence joins TRBV28 and TRBJ2-7, with TRBD1 matching over 8 bases. Germline loops: CDR1 MDHEN, CDR2 SYDVKM. V was clipped by 9 bases and J by 5 bases; unmatched bases: 6. The CDR3 loop spans 12 amino acids. For the CDR3, the DNA is TGTGCCAGTTTGACAGGGGTCCACGAGCAGTACTTC. As protein: CASLTGVHEQYF.

The rearrangement links TRBV28 to TRBJ1-3; D uncertain. The CDR3 sequence is 15 residues long. Germline V gene data show CDR1 as MDHEN and CDR2 as SYDVKM. Deletions cut 2 bases from V and 1 base from J, with 9 bases between. CDR3 DNA: TGTGCCAGCAGTTTAGGGCTAATGTCTGGAAACACCATATATTTT. Translation gives CASSLGLMSGNTIYF. The full variable domain, rest sourced from reference TRBV28 and TRBJ1-3, is DVKVTQSSRYLVKRTGEKVFLECVQDMDHENMFWYRQDPGLGLRLIYFSYDVKMKEKGDIPEGYSVSREKKERFSLILESASTNQTSMYLCASSLGLMSGNTIYFGEGSWLTVV.